Listed below are T cell receptor beta chains from one sample, sequenced in a study of radiation and T cells in renal cell carcinoma. TCRdb keeps only in-frame clones here, not all; method: immunoSEQ multiplex PCR. Of more than 120,000 clones in the sample, 65% to 90% were seen once. The sequences come from blood, collected from a patient whose treatment included radiotherapy and nephrectomy. The receptors come from a woman aged 50 to 60 with renal cell carcinoma. Each CDR3 is given with its conserved first and last residue. A D gene is named only where the DNA matches it firmly. Clone size, where shown, is once, few, many, or a class for clones that have expanded.

v_call: TRBV28
j_call: TRBJ1-5
clone_size: -
d_call: -
cdr3_nt: TGTGCCAGCAGTTGGGGACGGAATAGCAATCAGCCCCAGCATTTT
cdr3_aa: CASSWGRNSNQPQHF

v_call: TRBV27
j_call: TRBJ2-2
clone_size: once
d_call: -
cdr3_nt: TGTGCCAGCAGTTACCTTAGTCCCGGGGAGCTGTTTTTT
cdr3_aa: CASSYLSPGELFF

v_call: TRBV7-2
j_call: TRBJ1-2
clone_size: -
d_call: -
cdr3_nt: TGTGCCAGCAGCTTAGATCCGGGACAAATTGTAGGTGGCTACACCTTC
cdr3_aa: CASSLDPGQIVGGYTF

v_call: TRBV4-2
j_call: TRBJ1-1
clone_size: -
d_call: -
cdr3_nt: TGTGCCAGCAGCCAAGATTTGTTAAGGAACACTGAAGCTTTCTTT
cdr3_aa: CASSQDLLRNTEAFF

v_call: TRBV6-5
j_call: TRBJ1-4
clone_size: -
d_call: TRBD1
cdr3_nt: TGTGCCAGCAGTTACCGGGGGACAGGGAATAATGAAAAACTGTTTTTT
cdr3_aa: CASSYRGTGNNEKLFF

v_call: TRBV27
j_call: TRBJ1-2
clone_size: -
d_call: TRBD1
cdr3_nt: TGTGCCAGCAGTTCCGGGACAGGGAATGGCTACACCTTC
cdr3_aa: CASSSGTGNGYTF

v_call: TRBV29-1
j_call: TRBJ2-1
clone_size: -
d_call: -
cdr3_nt: TGCAGCGGCAACAGGGGAGGGTTGAATGAGCAGTTCTTC
cdr3_aa: CSGNRGGLNEQFF

v_call: TRBV11-1
j_call: TRBJ2-6
clone_size: -
d_call: -
cdr3_nt: TGTGCCAGCAGACCGACAGCTTCTGGGGCCAACGTCCTGACTTTC
cdr3_aa: CASRPTASGANVLTF

v_call: TRBV10-2
j_call: TRBJ2-6
clone_size: -
d_call: TRBD1
cdr3_nt: TGCGCCAGCAGTTATACAGGGGACCGGTTTGGGGCCAACGTCCTGACTTTC
cdr3_aa: CASSYTGDRFGANVLTF

v_call: TRBV5-4
j_call: TRBJ2-1
clone_size: -
d_call: -
cdr3_nt: TGTGCCAGCAGCTTGGAGACGGGTGAGCAGTTCTTC
cdr3_aa: CASSLETGEQFF

v_call: TRBV5-1
j_call: TRBJ2-2
clone_size: -
d_call: -
cdr3_nt: TGCGCCAGCAGCTTGCTTGGGGCGGACGGGGAGCTGTTTTTT
cdr3_aa: CASSLLGADGELFF

v_call: TRBV6-1
j_call: TRBJ2-3
clone_size: -
d_call: -
cdr3_nt: TGTGCCAGCAGTGAAGCATCCAGGGATACGCAGTATTTT
cdr3_aa: CASSEASRDTQYF

v_call: TRBV10-1
j_call: TRBJ1-3
clone_size: -
d_call: TRBD1
cdr3_nt: TGCGCCAGCCCAGGGGACAGGGGGGAAAACACCATATATTTT
cdr3_aa: CASPGDRGENTIYF

v_call: TRBV7-9
j_call: TRBJ1-1
clone_size: -
d_call: -
cdr3_nt: TGTGCCAGCAGCTTAAATCAAGTGAACACTGAAGCTTTCTTT
cdr3_aa: CASSLNQVNTEAFF

v_call: TRBV7-9
j_call: TRBJ1-2
clone_size: -
d_call: -
cdr3_nt: TGTGCCAGCAGTTCCGACCTGGGGTATGGCTACACCTTC
cdr3_aa: CASSSDLGYGYTF

v_call: TRBV7-2
j_call: TRBJ1-1
clone_size: -
d_call: -
cdr3_nt: TGTGCCAGCAGCCAACCTTATCAAAGTGAAGCTTTCTTT
cdr3_aa: CASSQPYQSEAFF

v_call: TRBV9
j_call: TRBJ2-7
clone_size: -
d_call: -
cdr3_nt: TGTGCCAGCAGCGTAGACGGTCAGGGAGATTACGAGCAGTACTTC
cdr3_aa: CASSVDGQGDYEQYF

v_call: TRBV28
j_call: TRBJ1-4
clone_size: -
d_call: TRBD1
cdr3_nt: TGTGCCAGCAGATCATCCGACAGGGGGGGTGAAAAACTGTTTTTT
cdr3_aa: CASRSSDRGGEKLFF

v_call: TRBV30
j_call: TRBJ2-1
clone_size: -
d_call: -
cdr3_nt: TGTGCCTGGACGGGGGGCGAACCTGGCTCCTACAATGAGCAGTTCTTC
cdr3_aa: CAWTGGEPGSYNEQFF

v_call: TRBV19
j_call: TRBJ1-2
clone_size: -
d_call: -
cdr3_nt: TGTGCCAGTAGTATTACGGCCATTAACTATGGCTACACCTTC
cdr3_aa: CASSITAINYGYTF

v_call: TRBV6-4
j_call: TRBJ2-2
clone_size: -
d_call: -
cdr3_nt: TGTGCCAGCAGTGTCTCCCCGGGGTCCGACACCGGGGAGCTGTTTTTT
cdr3_aa: CASSVSPGSDTGELFF

v_call: TRBV29-1
j_call: TRBJ1-2
clone_size: few
d_call: TRBD1
cdr3_nt: TGCAGCGTTGGGGGGTCACAGGGGATTGGTGGCTACACCTTC
cdr3_aa: CSVGGSQGIGGYTF

v_call: TRBV19
j_call: TRBJ2-3
clone_size: -
d_call: -
cdr3_nt: TGTGCCAGTAGTATAGGAGTAGATACGCAGTATTTT
cdr3_aa: CASSIGVDTQYF

v_call: TRBV18
j_call: TRBJ2-5
clone_size: -
d_call: TRBD1
cdr3_nt: TGTGCCAGCTCCCCCGGGACAGTCGGTTCGGGGACCCAGTACTTC
cdr3_aa: CASSPGTVGSGTQYF

v_call: TRBV7-2
j_call: TRBJ2-1
clone_size: few
d_call: -
cdr3_nt: TGTGCCAGCAGGCCCCCGGGGGACCACAATGAGCAGTTCTTC
cdr3_aa: CASRPPGDHNEQFF

v_call: TRBV4-3
j_call: TRBJ2-6
clone_size: -
d_call: -
cdr3_nt: TGCGCCAGCAGCCAACCCGGGGGGGCCAACGTCCTGACTTTC
cdr3_aa: CASSQPGGANVLTF

v_call: TRBV27
j_call: TRBJ2-5
clone_size: -
d_call: TRBD2
cdr3_nt: TGTGCCAGCAGTGGGCCAGCGGGGGGGGAGACCCAGTACTTC
cdr3_aa: CASSGPAGGETQYF

v_call: TRBV7-2
j_call: TRBJ2-7
clone_size: -
d_call: TRBD2
cdr3_nt: TGTGCCAGCAGCTTAAATGGGCGGGGGGTCTCCTACGAGCAGTACTTC
cdr3_aa: CASSLNGRGVSYEQYF

v_call: TRBV11-2
j_call: TRBJ2-3
clone_size: -
d_call: TRBD2
cdr3_nt: TGTGCCAGCAGCTTAGCTAGCGGGGGGGGAACAGATACGCAGTATTTT
cdr3_aa: CASSLASGGGTDTQYF

v_call: TRBV6-5
j_call: TRBJ1-1
clone_size: -
d_call: -
cdr3_nt: TGTGCCAGCAGCCCCTCTCAGGCGAACACTGAAGCTTTCTTT
cdr3_aa: CASSPSQANTEAFF

v_call: TRBV28
j_call: TRBJ2-1
clone_size: -
d_call: -
cdr3_nt: TGTGCCAGCAGACGCACAGTTTACAATGAGCAGTTCTTC
cdr3_aa: CASRRTVYNEQFF

v_call: TRBV4-3
j_call: TRBJ2-5
clone_size: -
d_call: -
cdr3_nt: TGCGCCAGCAGCCCCTCTAGCCTTGAGACCCAGTACTTC
cdr3_aa: CASSPSSLETQYF

v_call: TRBV4-3
j_call: TRBJ2-7
clone_size: -
d_call: TRBD1
cdr3_nt: TGCGCCAGCAGCCAAGATCTGTGGGACAGGTTCTCCTACGAGCAGTACTTC
cdr3_aa: CASSQDLWDRFSYEQYF

v_call: TRBV10-1
j_call: TRBJ2-2
clone_size: -
d_call: -
cdr3_nt: TGCGCCAGCAGTGAGTCGAAGGGGGTTAAGAACACCGGGGAGCTGTTTTTT
cdr3_aa: CASSESKGVKNTGELFF

v_call: TRBV9
j_call: TRBJ1-3
clone_size: -
d_call: -
cdr3_nt: TGTGCCAGCAGCGTAGAGCAGTCTGGAAACACCATATATTTT
cdr3_aa: CASSVEQSGNTIYF

v_call: TRBV6-5
j_call: TRBJ1-1
clone_size: -
d_call: -
cdr3_nt: TGTGCCAGCAGAGCTTCAGGCGGAACTGAAGCTTTCTTT
cdr3_aa: CASRASGGTEAFF

v_call: TRBV20-1
j_call: TRBJ2-3
clone_size: -
d_call: -
cdr3_nt: TGCAGTGCTAAAAGGCCAGATACGCAGTATTTT
cdr3_aa: CSAKRPDTQYF

v_call: TRBV11-2
j_call: TRBJ2-2
clone_size: -
d_call: -
cdr3_nt: TGTGCCAGCAGCGACGGACCCAAGGGAACCGGGGAGCTGTTTTTT
cdr3_aa: CASSDGPKGTGELFF

v_call: TRBV27
j_call: TRBJ1-2
clone_size: -
d_call: -
cdr3_nt: TGTGCCAGCAGTTTCCGCAGGCCAACCCAGAAGCCCAGTGGCTACACCTTC
cdr3_aa: CASSFRRPTQKPSGYTF

v_call: TRBV7-2
j_call: TRBJ1-2
clone_size: -
d_call: TRBD1
cdr3_nt: TGTGCCAGCAGCTTCGAGGGGGCGATAAGCTATGGCTACACCTTC
cdr3_aa: CASSFEGAISYGYTF

v_call: TRBV19
j_call: TRBJ1-2
clone_size: -
d_call: -
cdr3_nt: TGTGCCAGTAGGCCTTCAGACAGGCTTCGGAGCTATGGCTACACCTTC
cdr3_aa: CASRPSDRLRSYGYTF

v_call: TRBV2
j_call: TRBJ1-1
clone_size: -
d_call: -
cdr3_nt: TGTGCCAGCAGAATTTTTCCCCAGGGCACTGAAGCTTTCTTT
cdr3_aa: CASRIFPQGTEAFF

v_call: TRBV10-1
j_call: TRBJ2-3
clone_size: -
d_call: TRBD1
cdr3_nt: TGCGCCAGCACCAAACAGGGGACAGATACGCAGTATTTT
cdr3_aa: CASTKQGTDTQYF

v_call: TRBV7-2
j_call: TRBJ2-7
clone_size: -
d_call: -
cdr3_nt: TGTGCCAGCAGCTTACAGCCTACCCACGAGCAGTACTTC
cdr3_aa: CASSLQPTHEQYF

v_call: TRBV19
j_call: TRBJ2-2
clone_size: -
d_call: -
cdr3_nt: TGTGCCAGTAGTTCCCAAGCGCAGGGCACCGGGGAGCTGTTTTTT
cdr3_aa: CASSSQAQGTGELFF

v_call: TRBV5-6
j_call: TRBJ2-1
clone_size: once
d_call: TRBD2
cdr3_nt: TGTGCCAGCAGCTTGCGTAGCGGGGGGAGGGGATCCTACAATGAGCAGTTCTTC
cdr3_aa: CASSLRSGGRGSYNEQFF

v_call: TRBV29-1
j_call: TRBJ2-7
clone_size: -
d_call: -
cdr3_nt: TGCAGCGTTGCCGAGGGCCCGGACGAGCAGTACTTC
cdr3_aa: CSVAEGPDEQYF

v_call: TRBV11-3
j_call: TRBJ2-7
clone_size: -
d_call: TRBD1
cdr3_nt: TGTGCCAGCAGCCCCAGGGGGCCCGACTACGAGCAGTACTTC
cdr3_aa: CASSPRGPDYEQYF

v_call: TRBV27
j_call: TRBJ2-5
clone_size: -
d_call: TRBD2
cdr3_nt: TGTGCCAGCAGTGAAACTAGCGGGAGTGTAGAGACCCAGTACTTC
cdr3_aa: CASSETSGSVETQYF

v_call: TRBV19
j_call: TRBJ1-2
clone_size: few
d_call: TRBD1
cdr3_nt: TGTGCCAGTAGTATGACAACCGGGACAGTCACCTTC
cdr3_aa: CASSMTTGTVTF

v_call: TRBV10-3
j_call: TRBJ2-3
clone_size: -
d_call: TRBD2
cdr3_nt: TGTGCCATCAGACGGACTAGCGGGGCAGATACGCAGTATTTT
cdr3_aa: CAIRRTSGADTQYF

v_call: TRBV6-1
j_call: TRBJ2-2
clone_size: -
d_call: TRBD2
cdr3_nt: TGTGCCAGCAGTGCCCATGAGAGAGCGGGAGGCACCGGGGAGCTGTTTTTT
cdr3_aa: CASSAHERAGGTGELFF